The 15 T cell receptor beta chains presented below share a single source sample, sequenced in a study of OX40 agonist ivuxolimab in advanced cancers. The table came from immunoSEQ multiplex PCR; TCRdb's copy has only in-frame clones and leaves some out. The table has 65,000 to 85,000 clones, approximately 88% seen once. Sequencing used CD4+ or CD8+ T cells sorted from blood, obtained in a trial of the OX40 agonist ivuxolimab. These receptors were obtained from an adult with an advanced solid tumor such as melanoma, head and neck, liver or kidney cancer.

The rearrangement joins TRBV7-8 to TRBJ2-5; D gene uncertain. The germline V gene encodes CDR1 SGHVS and CDR2 FQNEAQ. Trimming removed 3 bases at V and 2 bases at J, with 7 bases between. This CDR3 has 13 amino acids. The CDR3 nucleotides are TGTGCCAGCAGCTTCCAGCCTCAAGAGACCCAGTACTTC. Translating it yields CASSFQPQETQYF.

The chain has TRBV7-9 and TRBJ1-5; D ambiguous. Germline values: CDR1 SEHNR, CDR2 FQNEAQ (reference sequence). This CDR3 is built from 16 residues. V was shortened by 1 base and J by 3 bases, with 13 bases between the two germline ends. CDR3 coding DNA: TGTGCCAGCAGCTTAGGAACGGGAACGAACAATCAGCCCCAGCATTTT. Translation gives CASSLGTGTNNQPQHF.

The chain links TRBV19 to TRBJ2-2; no clear D. This CDR3 spans 13 amino acids. V was clipped by 1 base and J by 6 bases, with 6 bases between them. Germline V CDR1 and CDR2: LNHDA, SQIVND (reference sequence). The CDR3 spells CASSIGRAGELFF. The CDR3 DNA follows: TGTGCCAGTAGTATAGGAAGGGCCGGGGAGCTGTTTTTT.

This chain uses TRBV2 with TRBJ2-5; D may be TRBD1 or TRBD2 (5 bases each). The CDR3 spans 13 residues. V gave up 8 bases and J gave up 7 bases, with 17 bases separating them. The germline gives CDR1 SNHLY, CDR2 FYNNEI. CDR3 bases: TGTGCCAGCGGCCCGGGACCACGGTTGACCCAGTACTTC. Encoded protein: CASGPGPRLTQYF.

The chain links TRBV7-3 to TRBJ2-7, with 9 bases lining up with TRBD1. This CDR3 comprises 14 residues. Losses at the gene ends were 5 bases for V and 3 bases for J; bases not matched to a gene: 5. CDR1 is SGHTA, CDR2 FQGTGA, per germline. The CDR3 sequence: CASSPGQGNYEQYF. CDR3 DNA: TGTGCCAGCAGCCCGGGACAGGGTAACTACGAGCAGTACTTC.

This chain uses TRBV18 with TRBJ1-2; possibly TRBD1 for D (6 bases). V was trimmed by 5 bases and J by 3 bases, leaving 10 bases between them. This CDR3 is built from 13 residues. Germline V CDR1 and CDR2: KGHSH, LQKENI. CDR3 DNA sequence: TGTGCCAGCTCAGAGGACAGAGACTATGGCTACACCTTC. Its protein product is CASSEDRDYGYTF.

The rearrangement links TRBV12-5 to TRBJ2-1, with TRBD2 identical over 8 bases. CDR1 LGHNT and CDR2 FRNRAP come from the germline V gene. V was clipped by 4 bases and J by 1 base; unmatched bases: 3. The CDR3 runs to 15 residues. CDR3 DNA sequence: TGTGCTAGTGGTTCCCCGGGGGGGTCCTACAATGAGCAGTTCTTC. Translated: CASGSPGGSYNEQFF.

The CDR3: CASSMTGNTEAFF. The DNA for the CDR3 is TGTGCCAGCAGCATGACAGGGAACACTGAAGCTTTCTTT. V is TRBV7-9 and J is TRBJ1-1, with D tentatively TRBD1 (6 bases). The CDR3 spans 13 residues. Germline V gene data show CDR1 as SEHNR and CDR2 as FQNEAQ (reference sequence). Trimming pared 5 bases from V and 1 base from J, leaving 8 bases between. The whole variable domain, remainder taken from reference TRBV7-9 and TRBJ1-1, is DTGVSQNPRHKITKRGQNVTFRCDPISEHNRLYWYRQTLGQGPEFLTYFQNEAQLEKSRLLSDRFSAERPKGSFSTLEIQRTEQGDSAMYLCASSMTGNTEAFFGQGTRLTVV.

V gene TRBV2 combines with J gene TRBJ1-2, with D unclear. This CDR3 is built from 13 residues. CDR1 SNHLY and CDR2 FYNNEI come from the germline V gene. V was trimmed by 4 bases and J by 5 bases, leaving 11 bases between them. In DNA, the CDR3 is TGTGCCAGCAGTGTACGGGGAGAGTATGGCTACACCTTC. This sequence encodes CASSVRGEYGYTF.

This chain links TRBV5-4 with TRBJ2-3, with D possibly matching TRBD2 (6 bases). Germline V gene data show CDR1 as SGHNT and CDR2 as YYREEE (reference sequence). V was pared by 4 bases and J by 2 bases, with 14 bases between. This CDR3 has 15 residues. The CDR3 coding sequence is TGTGCCAGCAGCCCTTTTGCGGGACTCACAGATACGCAGTATTTT. It encodes CASSPFAGLTDTQYF.

This rearrangement joins TRBV11-2 to TRBJ2-4; D perhaps matches TRBD1 (7 bases). This CDR3 has 15 residues. Germline V gene lookup returns CDR1 SGHAT and CDR2 FQNNGV. Deletions cut 7 bases from V and 6 bases from J, with 19 bases between. The CDR3 DNA sequence: TGTGCCAGCACCCACCCCCGACAGGGAGGAAACATTCAGTACTTC. This encodes CASTHPRQGGNIQYF.

This sequence joins TRBV7-6 and TRBJ2-3, with 8 nucleotides matching TRBD2. Looked up from germline, CDR1 is SGHVS and CDR2 is FNYEAQ. V was pared by 2 bases and J by 2 bases, with 6 bases of the junction left unmatched. The CDR3 has 16 residues. For the CDR3, the DNA is TGTGCCAGCAGCTTATTCCGCGGGGGGCCCACAGATACGCAGTATTTT. This translates into CASSLFRGGPTDTQYF.

This clone was counted a few times. V usage is TRBV18 and J usage is TRBJ1-1; D ambiguous. The CDR3 covers 14 residues. The V gene's germline CDR1 is KGHSH and CDR2 LQKENI. Trimming pared 1 base from V and 5 bases from J, leaving 11 bases between. CDR3 protein: CASSPQGGETEAFF. CDR3 sequence (DNA): TGTGCCAGCTCACCACAGGGCGGGGAGACTGAAGCTTTCTTT.

The gene calls are TRBV6-1 and TRBJ2-7, with a tentative D call TRBD1 (5 bases). The CDR3 is 13 amino acids. With 2 bases removed from V and 3 bases from J, the gap between germline ends came to 8 bases. The germline V gene encodes CDR1 MNHNS and CDR2 SASEGT. CDR3 protein: CASSESGRYEQYF. DNA for the CDR3: TGTGCCAGCAGTGAATCAGGGCGCTACGAGCAGTACTTC.

This clone has a single count. The chain is built from TRBV5-1 and TRBJ1-3; 7 positions agree with TRBD1. Germline V gene sequence: CDR1 SGHRS, CDR2 YFSETQ. The CDR3 totals 17 residues. Trimming at V came to 3 bases and at J to 4 bases, leaving 13 bases not matched to a gene. The CDR3, as DNA: TGCGCCAGCAGCTCAACCCCAGGGGGAAGTTCCGGAAACACCATATATTTT. This gives the protein CASSSTPGGSSGNTIYF.